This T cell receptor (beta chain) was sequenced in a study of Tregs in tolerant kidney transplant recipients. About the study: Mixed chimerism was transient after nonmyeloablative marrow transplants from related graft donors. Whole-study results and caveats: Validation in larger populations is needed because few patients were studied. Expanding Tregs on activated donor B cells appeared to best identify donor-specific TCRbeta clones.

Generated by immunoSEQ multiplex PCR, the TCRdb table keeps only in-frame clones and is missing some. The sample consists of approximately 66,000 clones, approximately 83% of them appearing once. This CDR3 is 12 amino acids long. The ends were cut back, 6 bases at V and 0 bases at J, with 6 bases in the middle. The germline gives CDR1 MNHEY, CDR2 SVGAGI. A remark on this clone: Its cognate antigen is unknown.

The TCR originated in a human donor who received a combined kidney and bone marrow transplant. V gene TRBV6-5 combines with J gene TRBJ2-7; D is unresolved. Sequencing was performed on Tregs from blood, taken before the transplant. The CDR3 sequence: CASSSPSYEQYF. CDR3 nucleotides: TGTGCCAGCAGCTCTCCCTCCTACGAGCAGTACTTC.